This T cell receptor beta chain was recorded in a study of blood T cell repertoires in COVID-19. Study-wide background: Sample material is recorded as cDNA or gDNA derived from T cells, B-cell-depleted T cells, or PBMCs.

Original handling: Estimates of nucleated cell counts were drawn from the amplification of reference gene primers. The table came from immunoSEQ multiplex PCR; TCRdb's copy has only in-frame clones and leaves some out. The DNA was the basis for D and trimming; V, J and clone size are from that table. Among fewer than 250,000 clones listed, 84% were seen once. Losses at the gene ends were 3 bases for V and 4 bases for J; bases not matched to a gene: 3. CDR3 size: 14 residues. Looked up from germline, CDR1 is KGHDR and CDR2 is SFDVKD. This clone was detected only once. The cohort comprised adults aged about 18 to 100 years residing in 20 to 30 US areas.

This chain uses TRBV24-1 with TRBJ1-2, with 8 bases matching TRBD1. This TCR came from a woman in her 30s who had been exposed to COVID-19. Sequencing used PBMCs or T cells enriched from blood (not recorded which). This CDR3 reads CATSDRDRTYGYTF. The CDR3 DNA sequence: TGTGCCACCAGTGATCGGGACAGGACCTATGGCTACACCTTC.